This T cell receptor beta chain emerged from a study of response to subunit inactivated influenza vaccine. Study-wide results and caveats: Authors suggested few new T cells are recruited by each seasonal influenza vaccination.

Notes on this clonotype: Antigen specificity is unknown.

TCRdb independently ran MiXCR on the RT-PCR reads; one entry per CDR3 protein. The sample contains 600,000 to 850,000 distinct CDR3 sequences, 12% to 15% of which appear only once. The CDR3 has 14 residues. V dropped 1 base and J dropped 3 bases, with 11 bases sitting between them. CDR1 SGHKS and CDR2 YYEKEE come from the germline V gene (reference sequence). This sequence joins TRBV5-5 and TRBJ2-7; D ambiguous. This clonotype originated in a man in his fifties or sixties who received an inactivated influenza vaccine. The sample in question was PBMCs from blood, obtained about 14 days before vaccination. This CDR3 is CASSLLGMGYEQYF. The CDR3 coding sequence is TGTGCCAGCAGCTTGCTAGGGATGGGCTACGAGCAGTACTTC.